The 3 T cell receptor beta chains below all came from one sample that was sequenced in a study of T cell responses to AZD1222 COVID-19 vaccine. Profiled with immunoSEQ multiplex PCR; TCRdb holds only in-frame clones, not every one. The sample contains 130,000 to 150,000 clones, around 90% of which appear only once. Sequenced material: peripheral blood, taken on day 0 of MenACWY control vaccination. The receptors shown here come from an adult in good health.

The V call is TRBV6-8, the J call TRBJ2-3, with 8 nucleotides matching TRBD2. There are 12 residues in the CDR3. J gave up 7 bases and V 9 bases, and 6 bases lay outside the gene matches. CDR1 and CDR2 (germline): MNHGY, SAAAGT. Here the CDR3 DNA reads TGTGCCAGGGAAAGCGGGAGTTATACGCAGTATTTT. Its protein is CARESGSYTQYF.

The chain has TRBV7-2 and TRBJ2-1, with a possible D match to TRBD2 (6 bases). Deletions cut 5 bases from V and 6 bases from J, with 14 bases between. CDR3 length equals 14 residues. In germline, CDR1 is SGHTA, CDR2 FQGNSA. The CDR3 spells CASSRPGGLNEQFF. The CDR3 DNA sequence: TGTGCCAGCAGCCGGCCCGGGGGTCTCAATGAGCAGTTCTTC.

The chain is built from TRBV18 and TRBJ1-5; D gene uncertain. CDR1 and CDR2 (germline): KGHSH, LQKENI. V was pared by 6 bases and J by 3 bases, with 12 bases between. This CDR3 has 14 residues. CDR3 sequence: CASSLKSANQPQHF. As DNA, the CDR3 is TGTGCCAGCTCTTTAAAATCCGCCAATCAGCCCCAGCATTTT. The variable domain in full, with the rest retrieved from reference TRBV18 and TRBJ1-5, is NAGVMQNPRHLVRRRGQEARLRCSPMKGHSHVYWYRQLPEEGLKFMVYLQKENIIDESGMPKERFSAEFPKEGPSILRIQQVVRGDSAAYFCASSLKSANQPQHFGDGTRLSIL.